This TCR beta chain is drawn from a study of blood T cell repertoires in COVID-19. Study context: Both acute and convalescent COVID-19 samples were obtained from the United States, Italy and Spain.

The germline gives CDR1 MNHNY, CDR2 SVGAGI (reference sequence). This CDR3 is 15 amino acids long. Trimming cost V 6 bases and J 6 bases; bases outside gene matches: 10. This clone was seen a few times. Libraries were prepared by immunoSEQ multiplex PCR; TCRdb keeps only in-frame clonotypes and omits some of them. There are about 440,000 clones in the sample; roughly 91% occur only once, and 4% to 5.5% lies in the top ten. The receptor was derived from a woman aged 25 to 39 with acute or convalescent COVID-19. Sequencing was performed on peripheral blood. The rearrangement uses TRBV6-6 and TRBJ2-7; 11 bases are shared with TRBD1. The CDR3 spells CASRPRDRGSLEQYF. The CDR3 DNA reads as TGTGCCAGCAGGCCAAGGGACAGGGGGTCTCTCGAGCAGTACTTC.